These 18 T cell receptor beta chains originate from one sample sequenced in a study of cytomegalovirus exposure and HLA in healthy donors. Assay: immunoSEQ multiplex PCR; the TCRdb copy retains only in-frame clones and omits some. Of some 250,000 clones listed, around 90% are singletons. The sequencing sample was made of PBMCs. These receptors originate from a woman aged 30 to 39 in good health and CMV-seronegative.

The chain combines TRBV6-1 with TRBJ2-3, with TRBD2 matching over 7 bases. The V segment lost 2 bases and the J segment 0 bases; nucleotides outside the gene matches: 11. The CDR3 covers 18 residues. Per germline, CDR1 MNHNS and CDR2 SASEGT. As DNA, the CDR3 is TGTGCCAGCAGTGAATCTGTTCTGGCGGGAGTTAGCACAGATACGCAGTATTTT. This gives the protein CASSESVLAGVSTDTQYF.

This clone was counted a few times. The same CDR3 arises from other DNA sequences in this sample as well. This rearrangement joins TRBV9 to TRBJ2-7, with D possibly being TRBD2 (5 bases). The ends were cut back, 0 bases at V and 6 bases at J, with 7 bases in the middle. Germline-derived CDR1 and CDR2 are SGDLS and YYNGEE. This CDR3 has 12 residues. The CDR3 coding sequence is TGTGCCAGCAGCGTAGGAGGGTCCGAGCAGTACTTC. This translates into CASSVGGSEQYF.

CDR3 in amino acids: CASSVDHHLAGGTDTQYF. Here the CDR3 DNA reads TGTGCCAGCAGCGTAGATCACCATTTAGCGGGAGGGACAGATACGCAGTATTTT. The chain is built from TRBV9 and TRBJ2-3; TRBD2 agrees at 11 bases. This CDR3 has 18 residues. The germline CDR1 and CDR2 sequences are SGDLS and YYNGEE. After removal of 0 bases from V and 3 bases from J, the junction contained 9 bases not matched to a gene. The variable domain in full, completed from reference TRBV9 and TRBJ2-3, reads DSGVTQTPKHLITATGQRVTLRCSPRSGDLSVYWYQQSLDQGLQFLIQYYNGEERAKGNILERFSAQQFPDLHSELNLSSLELGDSALYFCASSVDHHLAGGTDTQYFGPGTRLTVL.

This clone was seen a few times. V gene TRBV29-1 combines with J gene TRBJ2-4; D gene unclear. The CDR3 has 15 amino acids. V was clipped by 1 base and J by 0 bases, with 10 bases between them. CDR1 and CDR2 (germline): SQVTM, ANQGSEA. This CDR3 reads CSVEVGILAKNIQYF. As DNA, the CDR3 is TGCAGCGTTGAAGTGGGGATACTAGCCAAAAACATTCAGTACTTC.

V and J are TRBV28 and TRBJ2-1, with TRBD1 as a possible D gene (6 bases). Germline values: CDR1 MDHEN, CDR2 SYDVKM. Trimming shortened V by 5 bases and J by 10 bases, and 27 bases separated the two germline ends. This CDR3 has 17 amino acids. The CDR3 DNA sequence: TGTGCCAGCAGTCTATATGGGGTGGGGGCGCTTCGGAAGGAGCAGTTCTTC. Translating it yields CASSLYGVGALRKEQFF.

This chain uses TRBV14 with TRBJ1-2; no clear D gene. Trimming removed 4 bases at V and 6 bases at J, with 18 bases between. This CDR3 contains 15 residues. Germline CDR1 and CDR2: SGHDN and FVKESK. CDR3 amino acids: CASSPMAGSSHGYTF. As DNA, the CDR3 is TGTGCCAGCAGCCCCATGGCGGGAAGTAGTCATGGCTACACCTTC.

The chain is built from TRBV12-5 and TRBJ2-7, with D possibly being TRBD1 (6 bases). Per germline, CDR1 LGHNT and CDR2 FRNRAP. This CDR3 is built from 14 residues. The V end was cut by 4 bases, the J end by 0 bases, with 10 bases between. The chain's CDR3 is CASGWDISSYEQYF. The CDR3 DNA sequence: TGTGCTAGTGGTTGGGACATTAGCTCCTACGAGCAGTACTTC.

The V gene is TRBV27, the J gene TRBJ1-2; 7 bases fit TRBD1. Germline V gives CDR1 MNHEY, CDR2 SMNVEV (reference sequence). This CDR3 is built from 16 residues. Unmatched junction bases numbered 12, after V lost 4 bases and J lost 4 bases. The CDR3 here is CASSSRQGLFGYGYTF. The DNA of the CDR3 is TGTGCCAGCAGTTCGCGACAGGGACTTTTCGGCTATGGCTACACCTTC.

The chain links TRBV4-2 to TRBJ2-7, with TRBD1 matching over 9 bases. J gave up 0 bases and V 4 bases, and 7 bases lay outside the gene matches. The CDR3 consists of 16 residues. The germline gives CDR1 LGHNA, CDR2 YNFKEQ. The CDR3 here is CASSPGQGSGSYEQYF. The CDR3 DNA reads TGTGCCAGCAGCCCGGGACAGGGATCCGGCTCCTACGAGCAGTACTTC.

The CDR3 region has the DNA TGTGCCACCCGTTCCGGCGGGAGAGGCAATGAGCAGTTCTTC. Translating gives CATRSGGRGNEQFF. V gene TRBV15 combines with J gene TRBJ2-1; 7 nucleotides align to TRBD2. V was pared by 8 bases and J by 6 bases, with 10 bases of the junction left unmatched. This CDR3 region has 14 residues. The V gene's germline CDR1 is LNHNV and CDR2 YYDKDF (reference sequence).

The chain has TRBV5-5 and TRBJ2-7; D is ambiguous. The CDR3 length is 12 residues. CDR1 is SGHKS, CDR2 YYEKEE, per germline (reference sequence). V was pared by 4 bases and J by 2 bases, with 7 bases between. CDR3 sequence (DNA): TGTGCCAGCAGCCCTGCCGCCTACGAGCAGTACTTC. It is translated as CASSPAAYEQYF.

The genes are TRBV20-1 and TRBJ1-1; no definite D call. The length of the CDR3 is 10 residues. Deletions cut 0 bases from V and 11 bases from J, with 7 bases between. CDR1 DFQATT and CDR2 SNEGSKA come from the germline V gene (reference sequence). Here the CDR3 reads CSARDSRAFF. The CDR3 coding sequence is TGCAGTGCTAGAGACAGTCGGGCTTTCTTT.

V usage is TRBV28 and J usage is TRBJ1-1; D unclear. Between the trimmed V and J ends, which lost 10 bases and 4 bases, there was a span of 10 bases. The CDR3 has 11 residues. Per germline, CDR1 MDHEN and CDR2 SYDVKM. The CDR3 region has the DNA TGTGCCACCTTAATCCTCACTGAAGCTTTCTTT. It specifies CATLILTEAFF.

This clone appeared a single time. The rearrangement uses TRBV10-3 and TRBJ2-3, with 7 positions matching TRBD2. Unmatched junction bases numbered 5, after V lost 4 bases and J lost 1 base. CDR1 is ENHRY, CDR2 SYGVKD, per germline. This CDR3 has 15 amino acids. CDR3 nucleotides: TGTGCCATCAGTGTTGGGGGAGGGGGCACAGATACGCAGTATTTT. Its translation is CAISVGGGGTDTQYF.

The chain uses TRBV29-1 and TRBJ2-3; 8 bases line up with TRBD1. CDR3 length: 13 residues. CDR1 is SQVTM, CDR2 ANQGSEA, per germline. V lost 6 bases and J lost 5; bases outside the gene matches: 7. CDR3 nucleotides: TGCAGCGTCTCCGGACAGGGAATAGATACGCAGTATTTT. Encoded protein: CSVSGQGIDTQYF.

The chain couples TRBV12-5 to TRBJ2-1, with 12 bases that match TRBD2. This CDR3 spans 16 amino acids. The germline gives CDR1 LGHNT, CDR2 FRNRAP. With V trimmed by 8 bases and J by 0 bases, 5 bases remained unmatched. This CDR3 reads CASQGLAGSSYNEQFF. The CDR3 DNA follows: TGTGCTAGTCAAGGACTAGCGGGGTCCTCCTACAATGAGCAGTTCTTC.

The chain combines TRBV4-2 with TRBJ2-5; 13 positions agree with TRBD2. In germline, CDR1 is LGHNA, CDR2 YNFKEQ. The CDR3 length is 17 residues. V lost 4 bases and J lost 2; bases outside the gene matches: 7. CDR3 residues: CASSPGTSGILQETQYF. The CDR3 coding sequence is TGTGCCAGCAGCCCTGGGACTAGCGGGATTCTACAAGAGACCCAGTACTTC.

The CDR3 DNA reads TGCGCCAGCAGCCTCCGGGACAGGGGGCGATGGGCTGAAAAACTGTTTTTT. It is translated as CASSLRDRGRWAEKLFF. The V call is TRBV4-3, the J call TRBJ1-4; 12 positions agree with TRBD1. The junction had 10 bases not matched to a gene; V was cut back by 4 bases and J by 7 bases. CDR1 is LGHNA, CDR2 YSLEER, per germline. This CDR3 has 17 residues.